One sample yielded the 24 T cell receptor beta chains listed below, sequenced in a study of regulatory dendritic cells for organ transplantation. Only in-frame clones appear in the TCRdb table, and some are missing; sequencing was by immunoSEQ multiplex PCR. The sample lists tens of thousands of clones; about 85% were seen once. Sorted T cells were CFSE-labeled and cultured around 5 days with allogeneic regulatory or mature dendritic cells at 1:10. These TCRs are of unknown antigen specificity. The sequencing input was naive CD4+ T cells from blood cultured with dendritic cells. Indicated subset: CD45RA+ naive T cells. The receptors originated from a human donor in good health.

This clone was counted between two and nine times. As DNA, the CDR3 is TGTGCCAGCAGGATCACCGGGACAGAAAATGAAAAACTGTTTTTT. It is translated as CASRITGTENEKLFF. V is TRBV2 and J is TRBJ1-4, with 7 bases lining up with TRBD1. Germline CDR1 reads SNHLY; CDR2 reads FYNNEI. V was pared by 6 bases and J by 5 bases, with 9 bases of the junction left unmatched. This CDR3 is built from 15 residues.

V gene TRBV5-4 combines with J gene TRBJ1-2; D remains unclear. There are 13 residues in the CDR3. Germline V gene sequence: CDR1 SGHNT, CDR2 YYREEE (reference sequence). Trimming cost V 4 bases and J 4 bases, with 11 bases left between them. The CDR3 sequence: CASSDHTVYGYTF. The CDR3 coding sequence is TGTGCCAGCAGCGATCACACAGTCTATGGCTACACCTTC.

This rearrangement joins TRBV7-6 to TRBJ2-2; 7 bases are a match to TRBD2. The CDR3 consists of 17 residues. Trimming removed 0 bases from V and 2 bases from J; junction bases left unmatched: 6. CDR1 and CDR2 from the germline V gene are SGHVS and FNYEAQ. DNA for the CDR3: TGTGCCAGCAGCTTAGCGGCCGGGACTACCAACACCGGGGAGCTGTTTTTT. Its protein is CASSLAAGTTNTGELFF. Supplemented by reference TRBV7-6 and TRBJ2-2, the full variable domain reads GAGVSQSPRYKVTKRGQDVALRCDPISGHVSLYWYRQALGQGPEFLTYFNYEAQQDKSGLPNDRFSAERPEGSISTLTIQRTEQRDSAMYRCASSLAAGTTNTGELFFGEGSRLTVL.

This sequence joins TRBV5-1 and TRBJ1-1; no clear D. V lost 0 bases, J lost 2 bases, and 5 bases lay in between. This CDR3 comprises 13 residues. In germline, CDR1 is SGHRS, CDR2 YFSETQ. In DNA, the CDR3 is TGCGCCAGCAGCTTGGTAGTCAACACTGAAGCTTTCTTT. It codes for CASSLVVNTEAFF.

The rearrangement joins TRBV18 to TRBJ1-1; D is perhaps TRBD1 (5 bases). The V gene lost 0 bases and the J gene lost 1 base, with 6 bases spanning the gap. This CDR3 is built from 14 residues. Looked up from germline, CDR1 is KGHSH and CDR2 is LQKENI. This CDR3 reads CASSPPTGNTEAFF. As DNA, the CDR3 is TGTGCCAGCTCACCACCCACAGGGAACACTGAAGCTTTCTTT.

The rearrangement links TRBV6-6 to TRBJ1-2; a possible D gene is TRBD1 (5 bases). The CDR3 loop spans 12 amino acids. Germline-derived CDR1 and CDR2 are MNHNY and SVGAGI (reference sequence). Between the trimmed V and J ends, which lost 7 bases and 8 bases, there was a span of 14 bases. The CDR3 spells CASTRIQAGYTF. CDR3 sequence (DNA): TGTGCCAGCACCAGAATACAGGCCGGCTACACCTTC.

The gene calls are TRBV5-4 and TRBJ1-2; a weak D match, TRBD1 (5 bases). Germline lookup yields CDR1 SGHNT and CDR2 YYREEE (reference sequence). V lost 0 bases, J lost 14 bases, and 20 bases lay in between. The CDR3 is 14 residues long. The CDR3: CASSLVGGIRLKTF. For the CDR3, the DNA is TGTGCCAGCAGCTTGGTGGGGGGGATTAGGCTAAAGACCTTC.

The rearrangement links TRBV27 to TRBJ2-1, with 7 nucleotides matching TRBD1. The V and J ends lost 2 bases and 6 bases, in that order; junction bases with no gene match: 19. Germline V lookup: CDR1 MNHEY, CDR2 SMNVEV (reference sequence). The CDR3 runs to 19 residues. CDR3 region: CASSLLEPTGWYEGNEQFF. The CDR3 DNA is TGTGCCAGCAGTTTACTCGAGCCGACAGGGTGGTATGAGGGCAATGAGCAGTTCTTC.

The chain is built from TRBV5-1 and TRBJ2-1; no clear D. The V gene lost 2 bases and the J gene lost 7 bases, with 10 bases spanning the gap. The CDR3 sequence is 13 residues long. Germline V gene sequence: CDR1 SGHRS, CDR2 YFSETQ. The CDR3 bases are TGCGCCAGCAGCTTTCGAAGTGTAAATGAGCAGTTCTTC. Translation gives CASSFRSVNEQFF.

The chain is built from TRBV5-1 and TRBJ1-1; tentatively, D is TRBD1 (5 bases). This CDR3 contains 14 residues. CDR1 is SGHRS, CDR2 YFSETQ, per germline. Trimming shortened V by 0 bases and J by 5 bases, and 11 bases separated the two germline ends. CDR3 DNA: TGCGCCAGCAGCTTGGATGGGGCTAAGACTGAAGCTTTCTTT. This translates into CASSLDGAKTEAFF.

V gene TRBV30 combines with J gene TRBJ2-7; 8 bases align to TRBD2. CDR1 GTSNPN and CDR2 SVGIG come from the germline V gene (reference sequence). This CDR3 is 15 amino acids long. Germline trimming cut 3 bases from V and 4 bases from J; bases unmatched to any gene: 11. CDR3 DNA sequence: TGTGCCTGGAGAACTATAGCGGGACTGGCGTACGAGCAGTACTTC. It codes for CAWRTIAGLAYEQYF.

This clone showed up just a few times. The genes are TRBV7-2 and TRBJ2-7; 8 bases are shared with TRBD2. This CDR3 region has 16 residues. Trimming removed 5 bases from V and 3 bases from J; junction bases left unmatched: 12. Germline CDR1 is SGHTA and CDR2 is FQGNSA. The CDR3 bases are TGTGCCAGCAGCGTACAGGGTAGCGGGACGAACTACGAGCAGTACTTC. As protein: CASSVQGSGTNYEQYF.

This sequence joins TRBV30 and TRBJ1-2, with D perhaps matching TRBD1 (5 bases). The CDR3 loop spans 13 amino acids. With 2 bases removed from V and 4 bases from J, the gap between germline ends came to 11 bases. Germline-derived CDR1 and CDR2 are GTSNPN and SVGIG (reference sequence). This chain's CDR3 is CAWSRGGSYGYTF. The CDR3 DNA reads TGTGCCTGGAGTCGGGGGGGGAGCTATGGCTACACCTTC.

The chain couples TRBV7-3 to TRBJ2-7; no reliable D call. V lost 6 bases and J 5 bases, leaving 20 bases between the germline ends. The CDR3 length is 15 residues. The germline gives CDR1 SGHTA, CDR2 FQGTGA. The DNA of the CDR3 is TGTGCCAGCAGTAAAAGTCCCCCGGCGGAGCACGAGCAGTACTTC. Protein product: CASSKSPPAEHEQYF.

The chain carries TRBV4-3 and TRBJ1-2, with D maybe TRBD1 (5 bases). Trimming removed 6 bases at V and 3 bases at J, with 11 bases between. CDR1 is LGHNA and CDR2 is YSLEER in the germline V gene. This CDR3 is built from 13 residues. The CDR3 loop reads CASSLRADYGYTF. Written as DNA, the CDR3 is TGCGCCAGCAGTCTCAGGGCCGACTATGGCTACACCTTC.

The chain recombines TRBV18 with TRBJ2-5; TRBD2 matches at 9 bases. Germline V CDR1 and CDR2: KGHSH, LQKENI. V shed 5 bases, J shed 4 bases, and the junction held 5 bases outside the gene matches. CDR3 length equals 14 residues. CDR3 sequence reads: CASSYSGSGETQYF. CDR3 nucleotide sequence: TGTGCCAGCTCATATAGCGGGAGCGGAGAGACCCAGTACTTC.

The rearrangement uses TRBV19 and TRBJ2-7; TRBD1 agrees at 10 bases. Germline values: CDR1 LNHDA, CDR2 SQIVND (reference sequence). The CDR3 is 16 residues long. The V gene end was trimmed by 6 bases and the J gene end by 2 bases; junction bases not matched to a gene: 10. CDR3 sequence: CASRVTGTGVTYEQYF. CDR3 sequence (DNA): TGTGCCAGTAGAGTGACCGGGACAGGGGTTACCTACGAGCAGTACTTC.

The CDR3, as DNA: TGTGCCAGCAGTGAATCCAAGGGCCCCTACGAGCAGTACTTC. Its translation: CASSESKGPYEQYF. The chain couples TRBV25-1 to TRBJ2-7, with unresolved D. This CDR3 is 14 amino acids long. Germline V gene lookup returns CDR1 MGHDK and CDR2 SYGVNS. V lost 1 base to trimming and J lost 2 bases, with 9 bases between them.

The J gene is TRBJ2-6, the V gene TRBV19; D is uncertain. With 3 bases removed from V and 1 base from J, the gap between germline ends came to 10 bases. The CDR3 is 16 amino acids. The V gene's germline CDR1 is LNHDA and CDR2 SQIVND (reference sequence). The CDR3 DNA sequence: TGTGCCAGTAGTATTCGGAGTGGGTCTGGGGCCAACGTCCTGACTTTC. It encodes CASSIRSGSGANVLTF.

This chain connects TRBV6-5 to TRBJ1-2; weak D call: TRBD1 (5 bases). CDR3 length: 13 amino acids. In germline, CDR1 is MNHEY, CDR2 SVGAGI. V lost 6 bases, J lost 8 bases, and 16 bases lay in between. In nucleotides, the CDR3 is TGTGCCAGCAGGACCGGGACTTTGAGCGGCTACACCTTC. This codes for CASRTGTLSGYTF.

The gene calls are TRBV7-8 and TRBJ1-6; D gene ambiguous. V lost 5 bases and J lost 3, with 8 bases in between. CDR3 size: 14 residues. Germline V gene sequence: CDR1 SGHVS, CDR2 FQNEAQ. The chain's CDR3 is CASSLHVYNSPLHF. DNA of the CDR3: TGTGCCAGCAGCCTACATGTCTATAATTCACCCCTCCACTTT.

The gene calls are TRBV4-3 and TRBJ1-1, with D possibly matching TRBD1 (6 bases). The CDR3 consists of 14 residues. The V end lost 3 bases, the J end lost 8 bases, and 16 bases lay between the germline ends. Germline CDR1 and CDR2: LGHNA and YSLEER. The DNA of the CDR3 is TGCGCCAGCAGCCAGAAGACAGGCAGCCAGGAAGCTTTCTTT. Protein sequence: CASSQKTGSQEAFF.

V usage is TRBV9 and J usage is TRBJ1-1; TRBD1 might be the D (5 bases). CDR3 length: 13 residues. The V end lost 0 bases, the J end lost 4 bases, and 7 bases lay between the germline ends. The germline CDR1 and CDR2 sequences are SGDLS and YYNGEE. In nucleotides, the CDR3 is TGTGCCAGCAGCGTAGGGGGGTTCACTGAAGCTTTCTTT. Amino acid sequence: CASSVGGFTEAFF.

The J gene is TRBJ2-1, the V gene TRBV7-3; 13 bases match TRBD2. Germline assignment: CDR1 SGHTA and CDR2 FQGTGA. This CDR3 is built from 18 residues. V shed 1 base, J shed 2 bases, and the junction held 5 bases outside the gene matches. The CDR3 spells CASSLIYGTSGAYNEQFF. The CDR3 DNA reads as TGTGCCAGCAGCTTAATATACGGGACTAGCGGGGCCTACAATGAGCAGTTCTTC.